The entry below describes one TCR beta chain. The sample comes from a study of cytomegalovirus exposure and HLA in healthy donors. PCR was performed using 60 Vbeta and 13 Jbeta primers. Repertoires were generated with immunoSEQ multiplex PCR, while TCRdb's copy carries only in-frame clones and drops some. The sample records over 130,000 clones, around 75% being singletons. Germline assignment: CDR1 WSHSY and CDR2 SAAADI. The trim removed 5 bases at V and 5 bases at J, leaving 9 bases unmatched. The CDR3 is made up of 14 amino acids. The chain links TRBV10-2 to TRBJ2-7; 7 bases are shared with TRBD1. The TCR comes from a woman in her 30s in good health and CMV-seronegative. Specimen: PBMCs. The CDR3 nucleotides read TGCGCCAGCAGTCCCCCGACAGGGCGGAACGAGCAGTACTTC. Residues: CASSPPTGRNEQYF.